This passage covers 19 T cell receptor beta chains from one sample sequenced in a study of tumor-infiltrating lymphocytes in primary liver carcinoma. Germline DNA was extracted too, while blood RNA derived from unsorted whole blood. TCR beta cDNA was prepared out of about 510 ng total RNA by means of a constant-region primer. Sequencing libraries for TCR beta derived from three nested multiplex PCR rounds that used slightly modified ARM-PCR. Running about 11 cycles apiece, the first two PCR rounds relied on TRBV1-TRBV30 forward primers together with a C-beta reverse primer. TCRdb ran MiXCR on the multiplex PCR reads and lists one entry per CDR3 protein. The table includes about 180,000 distinct CDR3 sequences, 60% detected once. Source material: peripheral blood. These receptors were collected from a man aged 35 to 55 with primary liver carcinoma and hepatitis B virus infection.

V usage is TRBV5-5 and J usage is TRBJ2-3; D gene ambiguous. CDR3 size: 14 residues. The germline gives CDR1 SGHKS, CDR2 YYEKEE (reference sequence). Trimming left V 5 bases short and J 4 bases short, with 14 bases between. The CDR3 reads CASRFTHSSDTQYF. Here the CDR3 DNA reads TGTGCCAGCAGATTCACCCACTCTTCAGATACGCAGTATTTT.

In regard to this clonotype: One base away lies a much larger clone, so this may be a sequencing read error. Lacking the conserved final phenylalanine or tryptophan, this CDR3 likely reflects a read error. The chain employs TRBV11-2 and TRBJ2-1, with 7 positions matching TRBD2. The CDR3 has 13 residues. The V gene end was trimmed by 6 bases and the J gene end by 9 bases; junction bases not matched to a gene: 8. Germline V lookup: CDR1 SGHAT, CDR2 FQNNGV. The CDR3: CASSQTPSGEQFV. The CDR3 DNA follows: TGTGCCAGCAGTCAAACCCCTAGCGGTGAGCAGTTCGTC.

Of note for this clonotype: The junction shows a germline mismatch at one end, possibly a read error. The rearrangement joins TRBV11-2 to TRBJ2-7; 9 bases agree with TRBD2. CDR3 length: 14 amino acids. The germline V gene encodes CDR1 SGHAT and CDR2 FQNNGV. This CDR3 is CASSLGLAGPRQYF. CDR3 coding DNA: TGTGCCAGCAGTTTAGGTCTAGCGGGACCAAGGCAGTACTTC.

As to this clonotype: One base away lies a much larger clone, so this may be a sequencing read error. The rearrangement uses TRBV4-1 and TRBJ2-3, with D hard to call. Trimming shortened V by 0 bases and J by 5 bases, and 6 bases separated the two germline ends. The germline CDR1 and CDR2 sequences are MGHRA and YSYEKL. The CDR3 is 13 residues long. CDR3 sequence reads: CASSQEYVDTQYF. The CDR3 nucleotides are TGCGCCAGCAGCCAAGAATACGTAGATACGCAGTATTTT.

For the CDR3, the DNA is TGTGCCAGCAGCTTAGAAGGTGGCGGTCCAGTCTTCTTT. Its protein is CASSLEGGGPVFF. The rearrangement joins TRBV11-1 to TRBJ1-1; D unclear. CDR1 SGHAT and CDR2 FQDESV come from the germline V gene (reference sequence). The CDR3 is 13 amino acids. Trimming took off 1 base at V and 14 bases at J, with 17 bases between the two ends.

Concerning this clonotype: The junction differs from germline at one of its ends, possibly a read error. The rearrangement links TRBV11-2 to TRBJ2-1; D tentatively reads TRBD1 or TRBD2 (6 bases each). The CDR3 extends over 16 amino acids. Per germline, CDR1 SGHAT and CDR2 FQNNGV. The CDR3 here is CASNLGGMVAGNEQFF. The CDR3 coding sequence is TGTGCCAGCAACTTAGGGGGGATGGTCGCAGGCAATGAGCAGTTCTTC.

The genes are TRBV4-1 and TRBJ2-2; D may be TRBD1 or TRBD2 (6 bases each). CDR1 and CDR2 (germline): MGHRA, YSYEKL. The CDR3 totals 16 residues. V dropped 3 bases and J dropped 6 bases, with 17 bases sitting between them. The CDR3, as DNA: TGCGCCAGCAGCCACGCCGGGGGCGGGAATCCCGGGGAGCTGTTTTTT. Protein: CASSHAGGGNPGELFF.

This clonotype was detected a few times. Given a much more abundant clone one base away, this may be a read error. This chain joins TRBV11-2 and TRBJ2-5; D is possibly TRBD2 (5 bases). There are 14 residues in the CDR3. The germline V gene has CDR1 SGHAT and CDR2 FQNNGV. CDR3 in DNA: TGTGCCAACAGCTTAGGAGGCAGCCAAGAGACCCAGTACTTC. Its translation is CANSLGGSQETQYF.

Comments on this clonotype: Given a much more abundant clone one base away, this may be a read error. V and J are TRBV11-2 and TRBJ1-2; TRBD1 matches 7 bases. Germline loops: CDR1 SGHAT, CDR2 FQNNGV. This CDR3 spans 15 amino acids. The CDR3 coding sequence is TGTGCCAGCAGCGGACAGGTAGCCTCTAACTATGGCTACGCCTTC. Protein product: CASSGQVASNYGYAF.

To note about this clonotype: This is likely a read error, given that the CDR3 carries no conserved phenylalanine or tryptophan at its end. The V call is TRBV5-5, the J call TRBJ1-1, with a weak D call TRBD1 (5 bases). Germline CDR1 is SGHKS and CDR2 is YYEKEE (reference sequence). This CDR3 contains 14 residues. The V end was cut by 4 bases, the J end by 4 bases, with 14 bases between. CDR3 sequence (DNA): TGTGCCAGCAGCGGTAAGGGTGGGACCACTGAAGCTTTCTGT. As protein: CASSGKGGTTEAFC.

This clonotype was found once. The junction differs from germline at one of its ends, possibly a read error. The chain links TRBV28 to TRBJ2-7; maybe TRBD2 (6 bases). CDR1 is MDHEN and CDR2 is SYDVKM in the germline V gene. This CDR3 contains 16 residues. The DNA of the CDR3 is TGTACCAGTAACCAACCCTGGGACTCGAGCTCCTACGAGCAGTACTTC. Translation: CTSNQPWDSSSYEQYF.

The chain joins TRBV5-1 to TRBJ2-2, with 9 bases aligning to TRBD1. Germline V gives CDR1 SGHRS, CDR2 YFSETQ. The CDR3 totals 16 residues. V lost 0 bases to trimming and J lost 4 bases; unmatched junction nucleotides: 4. CDR3 sequence (DNA): TGCGCCAGCAGCTTGGATGTGACAGGGGGCACCGGGGAGCTGTTTTTT. This translates into CASSLDVTGGTGELFF.

This clonotype was counted a few times. The chain has TRBV5-8 and TRBJ1-2; D is uncertain. Germline lookup yields CDR1 SGHTS and CDR2 YDEGEE. The CDR3 is made up of 13 amino acids. Trimming took off 0 bases at V and 2 bases at J, with 5 bases between the two ends. The CDR3 coding sequence is TGTGCCAGCAGCTTGGCCCAGAACTATGGCTACACCTTC. Residues: CASSLAQNYGYTF.

V usage is TRBV30 and J usage is TRBJ2-5; D tentatively reads TRBD1 or TRBD2 (5 bases each). The V gene's germline CDR1 is GTSNPN and CDR2 SVGIG (reference sequence). CDR3 length: 13 residues. The CDR3 coding sequence is TGTGGGGCGGTCCGGGACGACCAAGAGACCCAGTACTTC. The encoded protein is CGAVRDDQETQYF.

This clonotype was counted once. The junction and the germline gene differ at one end; a read error may be behind it. The chain carries TRBV11-2 and TRBJ2-1; TRBD2 aligns across 8 bases. Germline loops: CDR1 SGHAT, CDR2 FQNNGV. The CDR3 is 16 amino acids. This CDR3 reads CTSSLNIGLAMRGQLF. The CDR3 DNA is TGTACCAGCAGCTTGAATATCGGACTAGCCATGCGTGGGCAGCTCTTC.

Of note for this clonotype: Given a much more abundant clone one base away, this may be a read error. The CDR3 loop reads CANSAGPADTQYF. CDR3 sequence (DNA): TGTGCCAACAGCGCGGGACCCGCAGATACGCAGTATTTT. V and J are TRBV11-3 and TRBJ2-3, with a possible D match to TRBD2 (6 bases). Germline loops: CDR1 SGHNT, CDR2 YENEEA. The CDR3 is 13 amino acids. Full variable domain (rest looked up from reference TRBV11-3 and TRBJ2-3): EAGVVQSPRYKIIEKKQPVAFWCNPISGHNTLYWYLQNLGQGPELLIRYENEEAVDDSQLPKDRFSAERLKGVDSTLKIQPAELGDSAVYLCANSAGPADTQYFGPGTRLTVL.

The chain recombines TRBV7-9 with TRBJ2-3; TRBD2 agrees at 8 bases. Germline V gene data show CDR1 as SEHNR and CDR2 as FQNEAQ (reference sequence). This CDR3 has 14 amino acids. The V gene end was trimmed by 2 bases and the J gene end by 5 bases; junction bases not matched to a gene: 3. CDR3 bases: TGTGCCAGCAGCTTAAGCGGGAGACTAGATACGCAGTATTTT. Its protein product is CASSLSGRLDTQYF.

The table lists this clonotype with a count of one. A clone one base away is much larger, so this may be a read error. The chain combines TRBV6-5 with TRBJ2-1; 9 positions match TRBD1. The germline V gene has CDR1 MNHEY and CDR2 SVGAGI. CDR3 length: 14 amino acids. In DNA, the CDR3 is TGTGTCAGCAGTCCGGGACAGGGCGGTCAGGAGCAGTTCTTC. Its translation is CVSSPGQGGQEQFF.

Comment on this clonotype: One junction end does not reproduce the germline sequence, and a read error may be involved. V gene TRBV12-3 or TRBV12-4 combines with J gene TRBJ2-1, with 8 bases matching TRBD2. The CDR3 length is 15 residues. CDR3 nucleotide sequence: TGTGGCAGCAGTCTCAGCGGGAGCTCCTACAATGAGCAGTTCTTC. Protein sequence: CGSSLSGSSYNEQFF.